This T cell receptor beta chain was captured in a study of vaccination effects on CD4 cells after COVID-19 (dated by TCRdb to 2021 to 2024). Regarding the study in general: Two doses of either the BNT162b2 or the mRNA-1273 mRNA SARS-CoV-2 vaccine were administered to participants. SARS-CoV-2 spike-specific CD4+ TCR repertoires from before and after mRNA vaccination were compared in COVID-19 convalescent patients and in infection-naive vaccine recipients. In the study, cultures from other donors were sequenced using the Oncomine TCR Beta short-read assay on an Illumina iSeq 100. A total of roughly 9 COVID-19 convalescent patients and a few SARS-CoV-2-naive healthy vaccine recipients were included in the full study. Pre-vaccine samples were drawn from a couple of convalescent patients 16 days and one week before the first dose, at 142 and 148 days after COVID-19 diagnosis. General findings and caveats noted by the study authors: Limitations of the study were the small number of convalescent patients and the absence of early post-infection timepoints. Clones induced by infection and clones induced by vaccination both contracted markedly at late timepoints after vaccination, which fits with T cell responses waning over time. Among convalescent patients, the spike-reactive repertoire after vaccination was made up mainly of new vaccine-induced clones that were largely distinct from the clones induced by infection.

CDR1 and CDR2, per the germline V gene, are SGHRS and YFSETQ. V has 5 bases trimmed and J has 6 bases trimmed; junction bases matching no gene number 7. Reading from cysteine to phenylalanine, the CDR3 counts 13 amino acids. Kept here is only the CDR3 DNA, which spans 39 bases and is read in frame from base 1. Turning to this clone: Its specific antigen is unknown. No quality values exist for individual bases; no much larger clone is one base distant.

The receptor library was made with the immunoSEQ multiplex PCR assay. DNA from the CD4+ T cells that had been cultured and isolated underwent TCR beta CDR3 sequencing. Per the source publication's procedure: Non-productive TCR sequences were discarded, and reads were trimmed to the CDR3 region, with only CDR3s of 7 or more amino acids retained. The MANAFEST web app was used to pick out antigen-specific clonotypes by comparing their expansion in peptide wells with that in reference cultures. To count as positive, a clone had to show expansion at FDR<0.05 compared with the reference and with all other wells, an odds ratio above 5, and a frequency above 0.1% in two replicate wells. Clonotypes significantly expanded in SARS-CoV-2 spike wells and in at least one common cold coronavirus spike condition were defined as cross-reactive. Levenshtein distance calculated with the stringdist R package was used to assess CDR3 similarity, and unrooted trees were constructed with ape in R 3.6.1. TCRdb took this table from immuneACCESS and kept in-frame rearrangements with V and J called. Such tables lack part of the clones; where checked against another copy, unresolved V genes explain under half of the gap, and the rest is unexplained. V and J calls and clone size are copied from that table; D and trimming were computed from the DNA. This sample comprises 42,000 or so clones, around 66% of them detected only once. Over 25% of the sample belongs to the ten largest clones.

In the ViraFEST assay, PBMC were stimulated with viral peptide pools, and antigen-specific CD4+ T cell clonotypes were then identified by expansion using TCR sequencing. After more than nine days of culture, CD4+ T cells were isolated with the EasySep CD4+ T cell isolation kit. PCR-confirmed SARS-CoV-2 infection had occurred in convalescent patients between March and December 2020, before the Alpha, Beta and Delta variants emerged in the United States. About 1.8 million PBMC per well were cultured with 9 to 10 ug/ml peptides in IMDM containing around 4.6% human AB serum, approximately 10 IU/ml IL-2 and gentamicin. On days 3 and 7, half of the culture medium was replaced with fresh IL-2-containing medium. Each peptide stimulation condition was cultured in triplicate wells unless otherwise noted. PBMC were separated from whole blood using Ficoll-Paque Plus gradient centrifugation and were then either cryopreserved at -140C or used fresh. The QIAamp micro DNA kit was used to extract genomic DNA from the cultured CD4+ T cells.

The clonotype originates from a human donor who had a prior SARS-CoV-2 infection. The V gene is TRBV5-1 and the J gene is TRBJ1-1; TRBD1 aligns with 7 central bases. The material sequenced was CD4+ T cells from PBMCs cultured with a peptide pool, taken before COVID-19 vaccination. The sequenced DNA is TGCGCCAGCAGTCCCACAGGGGTCCCTGAAGCTTTCTTT. Its translation is CASSPTGVPEAFF. The CDR3, completed at both ends by the reference TRBV5-1 and TRBJ1-1 genes, gives the full variable domain KAGVTQTPRYLIKTRGQQVTLSCSPISGHRSVSWYQQTPGQGLQFLFEYFSETQRNKGNFPGRFSGRQFSNSRSEMNVSTLELGDSALYLCASSPTGVPEAFFGQGTRLTVV.